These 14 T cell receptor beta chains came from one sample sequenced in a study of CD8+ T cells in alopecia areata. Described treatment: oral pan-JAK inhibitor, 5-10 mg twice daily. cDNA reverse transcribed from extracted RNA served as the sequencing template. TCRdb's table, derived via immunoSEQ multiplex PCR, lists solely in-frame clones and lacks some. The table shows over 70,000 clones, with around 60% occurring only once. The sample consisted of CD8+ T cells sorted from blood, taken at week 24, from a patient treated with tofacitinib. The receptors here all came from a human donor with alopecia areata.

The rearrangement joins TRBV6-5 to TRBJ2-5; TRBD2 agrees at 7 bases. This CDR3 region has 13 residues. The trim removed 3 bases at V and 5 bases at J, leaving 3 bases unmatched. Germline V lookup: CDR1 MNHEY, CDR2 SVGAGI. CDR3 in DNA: TGTGCCAGCAGTTATCGGGGGGAGGAGACCCAGTACTTC. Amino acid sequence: CASSYRGEETQYF.

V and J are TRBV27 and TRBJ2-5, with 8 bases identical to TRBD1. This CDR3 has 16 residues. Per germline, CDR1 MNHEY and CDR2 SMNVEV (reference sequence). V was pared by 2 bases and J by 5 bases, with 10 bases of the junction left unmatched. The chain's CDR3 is CASSLMDLGQEETQYF. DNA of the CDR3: TGTGCCAGCAGTTTAATGGATTTGGGACAGGAGGAGACCCAGTACTTC.

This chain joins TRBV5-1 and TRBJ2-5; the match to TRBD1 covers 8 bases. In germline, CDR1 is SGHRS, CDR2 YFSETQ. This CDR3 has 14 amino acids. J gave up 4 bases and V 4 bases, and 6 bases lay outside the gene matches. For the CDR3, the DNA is TGCGCCAGCAGCACCGGACAGGGACCAGAGACCCAGTACTTC. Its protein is CASSTGQGPETQYF.

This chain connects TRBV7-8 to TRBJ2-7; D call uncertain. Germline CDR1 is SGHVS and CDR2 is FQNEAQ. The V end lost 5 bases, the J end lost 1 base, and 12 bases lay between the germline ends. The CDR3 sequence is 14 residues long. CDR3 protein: CASSLPGPSYEQYF. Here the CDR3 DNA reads TGTGCCAGCAGCCTACCCGGGCCTTCCTACGAGCAGTACTTC. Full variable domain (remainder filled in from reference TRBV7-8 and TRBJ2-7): GAGVSQSPRYKVAKRGQDVALRCDPISGHVSLFWYQQALGQGPEFLTYFQNEAQLDKSGLPSDRFFAERPEGSVSTLKIQRTQQEDSAVYLCASSLPGPSYEQYFGPGTRLTVT.

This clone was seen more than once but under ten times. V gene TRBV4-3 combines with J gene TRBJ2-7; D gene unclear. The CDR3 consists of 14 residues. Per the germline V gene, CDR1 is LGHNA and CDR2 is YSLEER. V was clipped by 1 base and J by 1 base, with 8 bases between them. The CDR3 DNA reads TGCGCCAGCAGCCAAGGGTACCCTTCCTACGAGCAGTACTTC. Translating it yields CASSQGYPSYEQYF.

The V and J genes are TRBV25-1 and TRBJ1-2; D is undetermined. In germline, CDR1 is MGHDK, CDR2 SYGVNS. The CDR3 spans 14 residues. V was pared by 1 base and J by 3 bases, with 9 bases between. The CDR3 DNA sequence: TGTGCCAGCAGTGAATTAGAGGCGGACTATGGCTACACCTTC. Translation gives CASSELEADYGYTF.

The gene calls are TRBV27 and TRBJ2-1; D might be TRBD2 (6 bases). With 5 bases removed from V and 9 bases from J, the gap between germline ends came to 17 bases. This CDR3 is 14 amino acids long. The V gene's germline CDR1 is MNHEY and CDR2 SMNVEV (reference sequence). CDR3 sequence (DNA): TGTGCCAGCAGTAAAATAGCGGAGTTGGGTGAGCAGTTCTTC. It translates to CASSKIAELGEQFF.

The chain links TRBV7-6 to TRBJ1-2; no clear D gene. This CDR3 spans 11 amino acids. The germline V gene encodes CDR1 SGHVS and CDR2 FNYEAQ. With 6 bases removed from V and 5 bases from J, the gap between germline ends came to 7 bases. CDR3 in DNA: TGTGCCAGCAGTTCCCCTTATGGCTACACCTTC. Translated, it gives CASSSPYGYTF.

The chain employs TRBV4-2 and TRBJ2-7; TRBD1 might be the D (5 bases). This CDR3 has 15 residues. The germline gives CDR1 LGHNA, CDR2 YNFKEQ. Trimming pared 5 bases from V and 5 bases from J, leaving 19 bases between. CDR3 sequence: CASSSGYGANNEQYF. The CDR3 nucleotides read TGTGCCAGCAGCTCCGGTTATGGGGCAAACAACGAGCAGTACTTC.

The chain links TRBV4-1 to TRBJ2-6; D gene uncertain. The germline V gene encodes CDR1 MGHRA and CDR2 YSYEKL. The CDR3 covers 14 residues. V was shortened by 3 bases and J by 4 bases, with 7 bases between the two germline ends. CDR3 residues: CASSHTAGANVLTF. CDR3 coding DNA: TGCGCCAGCAGCCATACTGCGGGGGCCAACGTCCTGACTTTC.

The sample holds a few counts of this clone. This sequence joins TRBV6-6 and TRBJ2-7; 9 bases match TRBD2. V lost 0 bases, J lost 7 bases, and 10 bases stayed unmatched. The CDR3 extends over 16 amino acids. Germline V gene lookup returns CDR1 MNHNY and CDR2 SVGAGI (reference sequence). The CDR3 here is CASSYSAGGPLVEQYF. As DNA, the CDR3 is TGTGCCAGCAGTTACTCGGCGGGGGGGCCTCTCGTTGAGCAGTACTTC.

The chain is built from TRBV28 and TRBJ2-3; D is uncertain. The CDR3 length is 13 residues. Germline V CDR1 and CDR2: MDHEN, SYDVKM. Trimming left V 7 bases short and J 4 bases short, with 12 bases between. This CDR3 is CASTSLLPDTQYF. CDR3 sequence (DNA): TGTGCCAGCACCTCCTTATTGCCAGATACGCAGTATTTT.

The CDR3 protein is CASRGSGRDINSGANVLTF. Here the CDR3 DNA reads TGTGCCAGCAGGGGTAGCGGGAGGGATATTAACTCTGGGGCCAACGTCCTGACTTTC. The chain recombines TRBV9 with TRBJ2-6; 11 nucleotides align to TRBD2. The CDR3 totals 19 residues. CDR1 and CDR2 from the germline V gene are SGDLS and YYNGEE. V shed 5 bases and J 0 bases; nucleotides not matched to a gene: 10.

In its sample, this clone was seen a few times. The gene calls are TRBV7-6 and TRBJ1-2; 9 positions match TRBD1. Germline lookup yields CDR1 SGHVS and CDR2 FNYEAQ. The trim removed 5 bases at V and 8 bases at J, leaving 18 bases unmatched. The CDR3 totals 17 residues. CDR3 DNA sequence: TGTGCCAGCAGCCCAGAACCCCGAATTTGGACAGGGGTAGGCTACACCTTC. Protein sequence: CASSPEPRIWTGVGYTF.